Included here is one T cell receptor (beta chain) sequence, with context. The antigen is not known. This entry comes from a study of cytomegalovirus exposure and HLA in healthy donors. Study results and caveats: In a later analysis, across HLA loci, associated TCR counts were highest for DRB1, lowest for HLA-C.

The germline V gene has CDR1 MNHEY and CDR2 SVGAGI. With 6 bases clipped from V and 7 bases from J, the junction kept 7 bases outside the gene matches. The CDR3 is 15 amino acids. The PCR contained 60 Vbeta and 13 Jbeta primers. Assay: immunoSEQ multiplex PCR; the TCRdb copy retains only in-frame clones and omits some. The table has about 120,000 clones, over 65% seen once; the top ten hold around 20%. Input material: PBMCs. The chain links TRBV6-5 to TRBJ2-1; 12 bases agree with TRBD2. The origin of this receptor is a man aged 18 to 30 in good health and CMV-seropositive. The CDR3 DNA reads as TGTGCCAGCAGCCCCTCTAGCGGGGGGGCTAATGAGCAGTTCTTC. Protein: CASSPSSGGANEQFF.